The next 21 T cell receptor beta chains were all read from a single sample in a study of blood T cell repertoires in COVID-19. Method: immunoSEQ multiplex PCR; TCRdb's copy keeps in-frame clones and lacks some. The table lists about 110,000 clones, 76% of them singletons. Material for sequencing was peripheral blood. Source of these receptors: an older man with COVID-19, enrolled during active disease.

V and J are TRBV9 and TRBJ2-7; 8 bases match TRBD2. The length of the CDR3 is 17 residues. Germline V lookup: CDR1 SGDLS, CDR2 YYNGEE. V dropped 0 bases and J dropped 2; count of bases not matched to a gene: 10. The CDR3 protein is CASSVGPTSGGAYEQYF. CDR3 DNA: TGTGCCAGCAGCGTAGGGCCTACTAGCGGAGGGGCCTACGAGCAGTACTTC.

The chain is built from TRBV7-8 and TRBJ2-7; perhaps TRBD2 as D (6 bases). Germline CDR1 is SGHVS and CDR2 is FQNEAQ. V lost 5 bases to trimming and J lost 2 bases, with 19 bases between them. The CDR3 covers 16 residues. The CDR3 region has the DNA TGTGCCAGCAGCATTAGCGGAGGGATGACCCCCTACGAGCAGTACTTC. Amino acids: CASSISGGMTPYEQYF.

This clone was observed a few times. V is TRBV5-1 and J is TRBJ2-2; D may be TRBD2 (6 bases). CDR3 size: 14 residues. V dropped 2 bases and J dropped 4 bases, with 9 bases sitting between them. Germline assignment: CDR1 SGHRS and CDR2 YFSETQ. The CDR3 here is CASSLVGGTGELFF. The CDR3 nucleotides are TGCGCCAGCAGCTTAGTGGGGGGCACCGGGGAGCTGTTTTTT.

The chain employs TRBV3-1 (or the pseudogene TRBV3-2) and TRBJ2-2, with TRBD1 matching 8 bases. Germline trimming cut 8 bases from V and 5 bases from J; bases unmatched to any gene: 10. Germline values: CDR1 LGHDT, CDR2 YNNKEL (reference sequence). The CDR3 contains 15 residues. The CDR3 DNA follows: TGTGCCAGCTCCATCGGACAGGGAGAAACCGGGGAGCTGTTTTTT. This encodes CASSIGQGETGELFF.

The CDR3 here is CASSPPLGQGPGYGYTF. CDR3 nucleotide sequence: TGCGCCAGCAGCCCCCCTCTGGGCCAGGGGCCGGGCTATGGCTACACCTTC. J is TRBJ1-2 and V is TRBV4-1; D might be TRBD1 (6 bases). The CDR3 contains 17 residues. CDR1 is MGHRA, CDR2 YSYEKL, per germline. V shed 4 bases and J shed 4 bases, with 22 bases lying between them.

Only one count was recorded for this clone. The CDR3 here is CASRLQGAGEKLFF. The CDR3 DNA follows: TGTGCCAGCAGACTACAGGGGGCGGGGGAAAAACTGTTTTTT. This chain uses TRBV28 with TRBJ1-4; TRBD1 aligns across 9 bases. V lost 6 bases to trimming and J lost 8 bases; unmatched junction nucleotides: 7. This CDR3 contains 14 residues. The germline V gene has CDR1 MDHEN and CDR2 SYDVKM.

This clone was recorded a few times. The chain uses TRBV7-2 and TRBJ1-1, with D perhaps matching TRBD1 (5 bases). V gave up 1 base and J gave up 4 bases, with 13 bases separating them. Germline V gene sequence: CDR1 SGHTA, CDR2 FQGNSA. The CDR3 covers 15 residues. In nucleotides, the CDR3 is TGTGCCAGCAGCTTAGTCGGGGGGGATCTCACTGAAGCTTTCTTT. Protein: CASSLVGGDLTEAFF.

CDR3 region: CASSESGSWAGELFF. In DNA, the CDR3 is TGTGCCAGCAGTGAGAGCGGGAGCTGGGCCGGGGAGCTGTTTTTT. The chain couples TRBV6-1 to TRBJ2-2; 8 nucleotides line up with TRBD2. This CDR3 is 15 amino acids long. Germline trimming cut 3 bases from V and 6 bases from J; bases unmatched to any gene: 6. Germline V gene lookup returns CDR1 MNHNS and CDR2 SASEGT.

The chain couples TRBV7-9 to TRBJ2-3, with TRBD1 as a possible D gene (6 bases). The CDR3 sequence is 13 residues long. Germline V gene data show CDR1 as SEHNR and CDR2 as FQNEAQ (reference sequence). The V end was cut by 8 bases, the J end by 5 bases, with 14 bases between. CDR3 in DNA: TGTGCCAGCTCGAAGGTCAGGGGAGATACGCAGTATTTT. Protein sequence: CASSKVRGDTQYF. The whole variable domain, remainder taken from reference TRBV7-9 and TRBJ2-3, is DTGVSQNPRHKITKRGQNVTFRCDPISEHNRLYWYRQTLGQGPEFLTYFQNEAQLEKSRLLSDRFSAERPKGSFSTLEIQRTEQGDSAMYLCASSKVRGDTQYFGPGTRLTVL.

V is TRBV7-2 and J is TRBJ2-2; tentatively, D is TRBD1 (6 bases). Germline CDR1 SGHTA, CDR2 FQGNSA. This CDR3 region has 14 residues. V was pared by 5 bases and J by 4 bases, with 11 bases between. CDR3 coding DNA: TGTGCCAGCAGCGCCACAGGGTTCACCGGGGAGCTGTTTTTT. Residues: CASSATGFTGELFF.

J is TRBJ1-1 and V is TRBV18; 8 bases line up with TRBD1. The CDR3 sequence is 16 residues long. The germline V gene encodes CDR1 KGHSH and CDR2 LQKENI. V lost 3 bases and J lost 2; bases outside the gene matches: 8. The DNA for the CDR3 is TGTGCCAGCTCACCCTTGACAGGGGTCCTCAACACTGAAGCTTTCTTT. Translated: CASSPLTGVLNTEAFF.

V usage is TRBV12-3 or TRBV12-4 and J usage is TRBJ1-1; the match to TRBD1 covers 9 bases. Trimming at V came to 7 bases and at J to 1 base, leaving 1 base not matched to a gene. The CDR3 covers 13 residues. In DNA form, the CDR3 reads TGTGCCAGCACGGGACAGGGGAACACTGAAGCTTTCTTT. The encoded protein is CASTGQGNTEAFF.

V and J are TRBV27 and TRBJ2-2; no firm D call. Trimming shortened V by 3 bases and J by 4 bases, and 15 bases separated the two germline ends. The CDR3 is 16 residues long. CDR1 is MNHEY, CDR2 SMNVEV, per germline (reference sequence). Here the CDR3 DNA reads TGTGCCAGCAGTTTCGAGGAGAATATCGTCACCGGGGAGCTGTTTTTT. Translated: CASSFEENIVTGELFF.

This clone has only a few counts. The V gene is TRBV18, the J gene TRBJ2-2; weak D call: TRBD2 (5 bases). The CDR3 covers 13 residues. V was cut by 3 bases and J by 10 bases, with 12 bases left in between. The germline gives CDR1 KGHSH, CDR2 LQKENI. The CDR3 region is CASSPGDQEELFF. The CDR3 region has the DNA TGTGCCAGCTCACCCGGGGATCAGGAGGAGCTGTTTTTT.

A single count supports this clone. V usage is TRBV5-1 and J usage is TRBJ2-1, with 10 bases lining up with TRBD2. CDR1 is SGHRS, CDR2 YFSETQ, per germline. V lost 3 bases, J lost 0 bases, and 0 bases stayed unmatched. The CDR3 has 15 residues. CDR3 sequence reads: CASSSSGSSYNEQFF. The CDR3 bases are TGCGCCAGCAGCTCTAGCGGGAGCTCCTACAATGAGCAGTTCTTC.

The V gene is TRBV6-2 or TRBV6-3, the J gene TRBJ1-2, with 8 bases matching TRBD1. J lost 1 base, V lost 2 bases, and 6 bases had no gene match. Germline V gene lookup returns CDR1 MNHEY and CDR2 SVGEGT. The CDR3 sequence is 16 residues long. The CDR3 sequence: CASSYRGTGLNYGYTF. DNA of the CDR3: TGTGCCAGCAGTTACCGCGGGACAGGACTTAACTATGGCTACACCTTC.

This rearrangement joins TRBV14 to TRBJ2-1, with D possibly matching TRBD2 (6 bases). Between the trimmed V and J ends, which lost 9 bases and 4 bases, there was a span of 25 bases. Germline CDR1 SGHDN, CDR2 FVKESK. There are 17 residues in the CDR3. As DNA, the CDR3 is TGTGCCAGGGGTCATATCCGGCGGGACCTAATTTACAATGAGCAGTTCTTC. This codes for CARGHIRRDLIYNEQFF. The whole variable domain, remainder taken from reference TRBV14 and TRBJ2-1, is EAGVTQFPSHSVIEKGQTVTLRCDPISGHDNLYWYRRVMGKEIKFLLHFVKESKQDESGMPNNRFLAERTGGTYSTLKVQPAELEDSGVYFCARGHIRRDLIYNEQFFGPGTRLTVL.

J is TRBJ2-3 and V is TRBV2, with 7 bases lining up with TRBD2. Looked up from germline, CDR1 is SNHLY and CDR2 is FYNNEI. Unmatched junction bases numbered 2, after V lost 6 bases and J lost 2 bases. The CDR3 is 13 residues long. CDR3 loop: CASRKRDTDTQYF. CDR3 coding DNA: TGTGCCAGCAGAAAGCGGGACACAGATACGCAGTATTTT.

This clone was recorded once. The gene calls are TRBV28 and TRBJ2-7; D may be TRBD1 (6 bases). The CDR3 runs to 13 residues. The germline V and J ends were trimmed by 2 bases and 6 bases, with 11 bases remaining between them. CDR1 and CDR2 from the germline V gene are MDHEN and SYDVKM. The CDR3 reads CASSLQGTSEQYF. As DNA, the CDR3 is TGTGCCAGCAGTTTACAGGGGACCTCCGAGCAGTACTTC.

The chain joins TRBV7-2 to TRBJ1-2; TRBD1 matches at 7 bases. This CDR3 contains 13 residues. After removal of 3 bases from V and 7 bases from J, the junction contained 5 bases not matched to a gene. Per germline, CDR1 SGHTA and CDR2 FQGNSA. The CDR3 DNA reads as TGTGCCAGCAGCTTTGACAGGGACTCTGGCTACACCTTC. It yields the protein CASSFDRDSGYTF.

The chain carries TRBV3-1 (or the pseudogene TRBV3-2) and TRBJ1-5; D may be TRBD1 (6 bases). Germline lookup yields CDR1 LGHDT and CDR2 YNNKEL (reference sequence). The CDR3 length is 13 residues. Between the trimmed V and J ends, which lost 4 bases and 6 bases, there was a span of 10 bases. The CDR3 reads CASSLGGTQPQHF. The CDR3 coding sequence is TGTGCCAGCAGCCTTGGGGGCACTCAGCCCCAGCATTTT.